Listed below are T cell receptor beta chains from one sample, sequenced in a study of blood T cell repertoires in COVID-19. The assay was immunoSEQ multiplex PCR, and TCRdb's table has in-frame clones only and misses some. The sample records about 170,000 clones, about 83% being singletons. The sequencing sample was made of peripheral blood. The receptor set was obtained from a man aged 40-49 years who had recovered from COVID-19. Both conserved end residues are part of each CDR3. A D gene is named only where the DNA matches it firmly. The listing skips clone size in some rows; elsewhere it reads once, few, many or a size class.

j_gene	d_gene	v_gene	abundance	CDR3nt	CDR3aa
TRBJ1-1	NA	TRBV21-1	few	TGTGCCAGCAGCAAAGGCAGAAACACTGAAGCTTTCTTT	CASSKGRNTEAFF
TRBJ1-1	NA	TRBV27	NA	TGTGCCAGCAGTTTAGGTACGAGCACGGCGGCTGAAGCTTTCTTT	CASSLGTSTAAEAFF
TRBJ2-3	NA	TRBV7-2	NA	TGTGCCAGCGCCCTGTGGGGGGAAGATACGCAGTATTTT	CASALWGEDTQYF
TRBJ1-1	NA	TRBV7-8	NA	TGTGCCAGCAGCTTTCGAGCACACACTGAAGCTTTCTTT	CASSFRAHTEAFF
TRBJ2-7	TRBD2	TRBV10-3	NA	TGTGCCATCAGTGAGTCACCTAGCGGGGGGGCCAGCGAGCAGTACTTC	CAISESPSGGASEQYF
TRBJ2-7	TRBD1	TRBV18	NA	TGTGCCAGCTCAATGGGACAGGTCTACGAGCAGTACTTC	CASSMGQVYEQYF
TRBJ2-1	TRBD1	TRBV9	NA	TGTGCCAGCAGCGCCTCCGGGACAGGGAGGAACAATGAGCAGTTCTTC	CASSASGTGRNNEQFF
TRBJ2-5	TRBD2	TRBV15	NA	TGTGCCACCAGCAGAGGGCGGACTAGCGGACAAGAGACCCAGTACTTC	CATSRGRTSGQETQYF
TRBJ1-1	TRBD1	TRBV4-3	NA	TGCGCCAGCAGCCATGTACAGGGGGAAGCTTTCTTT	CASSHVQGEAFF
TRBJ1-1	NA	TRBV11-3	NA	TGTGCCAGCAGCTTAGGGGGCCATGGAACGGCTGAAGCTTTCTTT	CASSLGGHGTAEAFF
TRBJ2-3	NA	TRBV6-5	NA	TGTGCCAGCAGAGGCGGGTCAAACAGGGCGGATACGCAGTATTTT	CASRGGSNRADTQYF
TRBJ2-1	NA	TRBV19	NA	TGTGCCAGTAGAGGACTGGTAAAGGTTGAGCAGTTCTTC	CASRGLVKVEQFF
TRBJ2-3	TRBD2	TRBV11-2	NA	TGTGCCAGCAGCTTAGGGCTAGCGGGGGGGCAAGATACGCAGTATTTT	CASSLGLAGGQDTQYF
TRBJ1-4	NA	TRBV7-2	few	TGTGCCAGCAGCTTAGCGCAGGGTCGGGAAAAACTGTTTTTT	CASSLAQGREKLFF
TRBJ2-3	TRBD2	TRBV4-1	NA	TGCGCCAGCAGCCAAGTCGGTAGCGGGAGGGCCTCAGATACGCAGTATTTT	CASSQVGSGRASDTQYF
TRBJ2-7	TRBD1	TRBV24-1	NA	TGTGCCACCAGTGAACTGGACAGGTTTATCCACGAGCAGTACTTC	CATSELDRFIHEQYF
TRBJ2-1	TRBD2	TRBV5-1	NA	TGCGCCAGCAGTGAAGCGGGAATGGGCGATGAGCAGTTCTTC	CASSEAGMGDEQFF
TRBJ2-7	TRBD1	TRBV7-9	NA	TGTGCCAGCAGCAAAGACAGGGGCTTCAACGAGCAGTACTTC	CASSKDRGFNEQYF
TRBJ1-2	NA	TRBV12-3/TRBV12-4	NA	TGTGCCAGCAGTTTTCGGACAGTTGACGGCTACACCTTC	CASSFRTVDGYTF
TRBJ2-3	TRBD2	TRBV5-1	NA	TGCGCCAGCAGCTTTAGTGGACTAGGGGCAGATACGCAGTATTTT	CASSFSGLGADTQYF
TRBJ2-2	TRBD2	TRBV27	NA	TGTGCCAGCAGTTTATATGGACTAGCGGGAGGCGGGGCCGGGGAGCTGTTTTTT	CASSLYGLAGGGAGELFF
TRBJ2-3	NA	TRBV7-3	NA	TGTGCCAGCAGCTCCCGAGCAGATACGCAGTATTTT	CASSSRADTQYF
TRBJ1-6	NA	TRBV7-6	few	TGTGCCAGCAGCTTAGATCCCCGCACGAGCTCCTATAATTCACCCCTCCACTTT	CASSLDPRTSSYNSPLHF
TRBJ1-1	NA	TRBV10-3	NA	TGTGCCATCAGTGGCGGGGGTGCTATGAACACTGAAGCTTTCTTT	CAISGGGAMNTEAFF
TRBJ1-1	NA	TRBV6-5	few	TGTGCCAGCAGTTACTCGATCGGTCTGAACACTGAAGCTTTCTTT	CASSYSIGLNTEAFF
TRBJ2-3	TRBD1	TRBV27	NA	TGTGCCAGCAGCCTAGGACAGGGGGCTTCGGATACGCAGTATTTT	CASSLGQGASDTQYF
TRBJ2-2	NA	TRBV30	NA	TGTGCCTGGAGTCTTGATTTTATTGGGCTGAACACCGGGGAGCTGTTTTTT	CAWSLDFIGLNTGELFF
TRBJ1-1	TRBD1	TRBV27	NA	TGTGCCAGCAGTTTAACTGGACAGGGAATGGCTTTCTTT	CASSLTGQGMAFF
TRBJ1-1	NA	TRBV2	NA	TGTGCCAGCAGTGCTCGCAGGGGGAACACTGAAGCTTTCTTT	CASSARRGNTEAFF
TRBJ1-1	NA	TRBV15	NA	TGTGCCACCAGCAGAGGAATATACAGGGTCATGAACACTGAAGCTTTCTTT	CATSRGIYRVMNTEAFF
TRBJ2-1	TRBD2	TRBV6-2/TRBV6-3	NA	TGTGCCAGCAGTTCCAAGCGGGGGGAATGGAATGAGCAGTTCTTC	CASSSKRGEWNEQFF